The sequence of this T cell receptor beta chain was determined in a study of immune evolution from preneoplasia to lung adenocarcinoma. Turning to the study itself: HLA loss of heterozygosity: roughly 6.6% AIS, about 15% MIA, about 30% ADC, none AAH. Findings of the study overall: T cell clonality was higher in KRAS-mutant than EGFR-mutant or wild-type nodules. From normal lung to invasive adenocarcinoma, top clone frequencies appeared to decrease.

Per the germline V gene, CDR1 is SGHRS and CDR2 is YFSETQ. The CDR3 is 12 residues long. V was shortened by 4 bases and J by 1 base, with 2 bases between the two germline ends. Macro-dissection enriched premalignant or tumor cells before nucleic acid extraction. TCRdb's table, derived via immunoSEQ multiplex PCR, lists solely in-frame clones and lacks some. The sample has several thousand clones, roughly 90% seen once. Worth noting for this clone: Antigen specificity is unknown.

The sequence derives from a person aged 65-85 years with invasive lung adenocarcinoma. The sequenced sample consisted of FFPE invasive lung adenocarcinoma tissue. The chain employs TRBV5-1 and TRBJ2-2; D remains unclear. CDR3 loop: CASSQNTGELFF. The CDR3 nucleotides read TGCGCCAGCAGCCAGAACACCGGGGAGCTGTTTTTT.